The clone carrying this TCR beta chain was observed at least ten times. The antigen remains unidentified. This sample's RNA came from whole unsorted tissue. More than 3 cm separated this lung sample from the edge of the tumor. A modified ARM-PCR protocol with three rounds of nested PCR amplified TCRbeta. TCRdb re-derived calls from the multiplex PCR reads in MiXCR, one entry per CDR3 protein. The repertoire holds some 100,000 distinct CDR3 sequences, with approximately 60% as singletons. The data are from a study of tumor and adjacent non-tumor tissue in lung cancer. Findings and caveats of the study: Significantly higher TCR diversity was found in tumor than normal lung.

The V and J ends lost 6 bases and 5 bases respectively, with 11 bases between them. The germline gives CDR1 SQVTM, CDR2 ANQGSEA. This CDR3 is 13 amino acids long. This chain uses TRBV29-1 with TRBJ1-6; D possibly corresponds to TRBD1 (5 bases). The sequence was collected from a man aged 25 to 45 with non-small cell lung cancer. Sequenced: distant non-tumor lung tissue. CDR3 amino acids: CSVAQGNNSPLHF. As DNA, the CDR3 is TGCAGCGTCGCTCAGGGAAATAATTCACCCCTCCACTTT.